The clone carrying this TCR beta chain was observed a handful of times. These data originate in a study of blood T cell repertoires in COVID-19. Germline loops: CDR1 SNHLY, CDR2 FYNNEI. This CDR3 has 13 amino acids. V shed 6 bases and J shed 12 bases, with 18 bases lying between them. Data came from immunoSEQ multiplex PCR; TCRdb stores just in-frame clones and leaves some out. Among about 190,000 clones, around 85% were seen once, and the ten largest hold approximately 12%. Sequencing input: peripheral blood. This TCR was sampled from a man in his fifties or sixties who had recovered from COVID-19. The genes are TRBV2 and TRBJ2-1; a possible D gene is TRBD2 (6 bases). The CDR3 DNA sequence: TGTGCCAGCAGACTCGTGGGACTGAGCGGGCAGTTCTTC. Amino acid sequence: CASRLVGLSGQFF.